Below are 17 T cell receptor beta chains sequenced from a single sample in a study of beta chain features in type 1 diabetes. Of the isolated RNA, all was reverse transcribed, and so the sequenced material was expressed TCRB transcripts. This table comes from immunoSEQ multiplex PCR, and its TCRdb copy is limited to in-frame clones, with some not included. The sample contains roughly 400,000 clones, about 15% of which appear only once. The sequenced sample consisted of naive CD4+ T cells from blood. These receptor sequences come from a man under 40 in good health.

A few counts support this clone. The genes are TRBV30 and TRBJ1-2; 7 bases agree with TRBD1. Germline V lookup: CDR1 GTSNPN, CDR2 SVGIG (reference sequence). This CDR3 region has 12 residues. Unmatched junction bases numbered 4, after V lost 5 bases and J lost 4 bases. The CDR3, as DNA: TGTGCCTGGGACAGGGATTCCTATGGCTACACCTTC. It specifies CAWDRDSYGYTF.

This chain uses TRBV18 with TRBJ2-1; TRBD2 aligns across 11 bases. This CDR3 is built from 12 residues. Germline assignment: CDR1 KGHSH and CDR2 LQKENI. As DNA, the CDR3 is TGTGGCGCGACTAGCGGGGAAAATGAGCAGTTCTTC. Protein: CGATSGENEQFF. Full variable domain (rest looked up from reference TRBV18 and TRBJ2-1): NAGVMQNPRHLVRRRGQEARLRCSPMKGHSHVYWYRQLPEEGLKFMVYLQKENIIDESGMPKERFSAEFPKEGPSILRIQQVVRGDSAAYFCGATSGENEQFFGPGTRLTVL.

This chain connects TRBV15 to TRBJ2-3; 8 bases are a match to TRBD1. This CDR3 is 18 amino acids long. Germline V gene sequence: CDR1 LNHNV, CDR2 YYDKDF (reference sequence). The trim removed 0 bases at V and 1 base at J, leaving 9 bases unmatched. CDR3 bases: TGTGCCACCAGCAGAGATTCTTTCGAACAGGGGGGCACAGATACGCAGTATTTT. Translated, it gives CATSRDSFEQGGTDTQYF.

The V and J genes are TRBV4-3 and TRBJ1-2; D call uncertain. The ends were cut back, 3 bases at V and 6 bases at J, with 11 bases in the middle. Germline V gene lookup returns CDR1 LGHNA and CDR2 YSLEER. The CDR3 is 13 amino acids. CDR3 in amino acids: CASSQANRHGYTF. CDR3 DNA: TGCGCCAGCAGCCAGGCGAACAGACATGGCTACACCTTC.

The CDR3 spells CASSLNLGGGETQYF. In nucleotides, the CDR3 is TGTGCCAGCAGCCTCAACCTGGGAGGAGGAGAGACCCAGTACTTC. This rearrangement joins TRBV4-2 to TRBJ2-5; perhaps TRBD2 as D (6 bases). The germline V gene has CDR1 LGHNA and CDR2 YNFKEQ. The CDR3 has 15 amino acids. Trimming stripped 4 bases from V and 4 bases from J, with 16 bases between.

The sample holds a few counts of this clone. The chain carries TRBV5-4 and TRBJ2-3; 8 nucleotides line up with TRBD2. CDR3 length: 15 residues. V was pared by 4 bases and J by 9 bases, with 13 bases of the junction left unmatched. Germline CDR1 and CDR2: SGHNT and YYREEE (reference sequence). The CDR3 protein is CASSGRLAPVSTQYF. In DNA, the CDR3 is TGTGCCAGCAGCGGGCGACTAGCGCCGGTGTCGACGCAGTATTTT.

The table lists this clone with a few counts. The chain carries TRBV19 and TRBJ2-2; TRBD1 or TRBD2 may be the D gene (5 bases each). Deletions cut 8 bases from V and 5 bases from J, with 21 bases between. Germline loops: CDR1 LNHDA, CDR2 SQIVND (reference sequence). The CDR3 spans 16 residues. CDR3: CASVNQGTAGTGELFF. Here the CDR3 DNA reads TGTGCCAGTGTAAACCAAGGGACGGCAGGTACCGGGGAGCTGTTTTTT.

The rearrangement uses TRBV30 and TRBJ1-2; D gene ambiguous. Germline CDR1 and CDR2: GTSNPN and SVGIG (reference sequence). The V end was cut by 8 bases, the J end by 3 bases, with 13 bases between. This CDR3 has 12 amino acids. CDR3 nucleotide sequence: TGTGCCACCCACCCTACTGACTATGGCTACACCTTC. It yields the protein CATHPTDYGYTF.

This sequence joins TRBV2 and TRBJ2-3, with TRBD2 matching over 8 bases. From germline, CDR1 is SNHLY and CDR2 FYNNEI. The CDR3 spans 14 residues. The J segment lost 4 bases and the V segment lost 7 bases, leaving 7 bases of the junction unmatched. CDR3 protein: CASKSGGLADTQYF. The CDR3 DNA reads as TGTGCCAGCAAGTCGGGGGGGCTCGCAGATACGCAGTATTTT.

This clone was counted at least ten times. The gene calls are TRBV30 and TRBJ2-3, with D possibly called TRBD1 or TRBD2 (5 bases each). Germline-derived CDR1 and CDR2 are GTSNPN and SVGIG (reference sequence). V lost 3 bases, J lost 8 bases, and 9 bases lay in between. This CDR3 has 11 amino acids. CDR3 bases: TGTGCCTGGAGGGGACGCGGTACGCAGTATTTT. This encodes CAWRGRGTQYF.

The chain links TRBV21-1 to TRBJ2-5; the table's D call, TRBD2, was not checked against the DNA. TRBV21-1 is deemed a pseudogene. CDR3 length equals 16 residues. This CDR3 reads CASSNPGGREQETQYF. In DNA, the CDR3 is TGTGCCAGCAGCAATCCGGGGGGTAGGGAACAAGAGACCCAGTACTTC.

The CDR3, as DNA: TGCGCCAGCAGCCTCCCAGGAATACACTCTGGGGCCAACGTCCTGACTTTC. It yields the protein CASSLPGIHSGANVLTF. The J gene is TRBJ2-6, the V gene TRBV5-1; D gene uncertain. This CDR3 is built from 17 residues. CDR1 and CDR2 from the germline V gene are SGHRS and YFSETQ. V was clipped by 4 bases and J by 0 bases, with 14 bases between them.

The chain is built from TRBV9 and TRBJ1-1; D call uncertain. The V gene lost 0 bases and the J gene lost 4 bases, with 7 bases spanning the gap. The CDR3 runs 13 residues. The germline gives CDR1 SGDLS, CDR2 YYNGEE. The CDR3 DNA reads TGTGCCAGCAGCGTAGAGGCAGGCACTGAAGCTTTCTTT. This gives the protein CASSVEAGTEAFF.

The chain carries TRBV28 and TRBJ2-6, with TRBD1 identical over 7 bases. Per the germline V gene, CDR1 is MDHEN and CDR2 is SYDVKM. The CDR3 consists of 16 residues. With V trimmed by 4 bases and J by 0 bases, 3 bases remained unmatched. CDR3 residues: CASSSPGGSGANVLTF. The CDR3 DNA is TGTGCCAGCAGTTCCCCAGGGGGCTCTGGGGCCAACGTCCTGACTTTC.

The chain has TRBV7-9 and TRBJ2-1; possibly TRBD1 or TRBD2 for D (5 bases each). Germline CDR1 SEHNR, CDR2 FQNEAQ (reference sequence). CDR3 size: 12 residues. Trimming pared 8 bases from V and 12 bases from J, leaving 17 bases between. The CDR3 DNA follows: TGTGCCAGCTCGAGGGACGAGCAGGGGCAGTTCTTC. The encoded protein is CASSRDEQGQFF.

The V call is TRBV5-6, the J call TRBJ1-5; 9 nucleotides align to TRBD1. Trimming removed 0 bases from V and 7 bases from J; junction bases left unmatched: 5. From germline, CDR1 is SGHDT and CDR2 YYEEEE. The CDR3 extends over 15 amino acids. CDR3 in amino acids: CASSLGRDRGQPQHF. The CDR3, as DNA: TGTGCCAGCAGCTTGGGGCGCGACAGGGGGCAGCCCCAGCATTTT.

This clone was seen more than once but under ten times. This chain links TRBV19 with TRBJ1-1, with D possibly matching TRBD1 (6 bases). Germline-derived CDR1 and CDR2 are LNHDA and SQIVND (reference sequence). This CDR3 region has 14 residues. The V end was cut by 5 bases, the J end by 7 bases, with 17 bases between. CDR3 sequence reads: CASSFLDRTHEAFF. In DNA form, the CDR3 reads TGTGCCAGTAGTTTTCTCGACAGGACCCATGAAGCTTTCTTT.